This TCR beta chain stems from a study of cytomegalovirus exposure and HLA in healthy donors. Details on this clone: Its antigen is undetermined.

Among the 120 or so subjects of the validation cohort, separate from the approximately 670-subject first cohort, were the donors. This CDR3 contains 13 residues. CDR1 SGHRS and CDR2 YFSETQ come from the germline V gene. Trimming took off 2 bases at V and 7 bases at J, with 10 bases between the two ends. Study-wide results and limits: One later analysis, an examination of the approximately 130 validation repertoires, found that first-cohort TCR clusters tended to co-occur in them. The study listed approximately 160 cytomegalovirus-associated TCR beta chains. Most TCR sequences showed up rarely, but some public TCRs showed up in many donors.

TCRdb keeps only in-frame clones here, not all; method: immunoSEQ multiplex PCR. The sample contains 90,000 to 140,000 clones, about 85% of which appear only once. The rearrangement joins TRBV5-1 to TRBJ1-5; D remains ambiguous. The TCR was taken from a woman aged 18-29 years in good health and CMV-seropositive. The sequenced sample was PBMCs. The CDR3 loop is CASSFGGSQPQHF. In nucleotides, the CDR3 is TGCGCCAGCAGCTTTGGAGGGTCGCAGCCCCAGCATTTT.